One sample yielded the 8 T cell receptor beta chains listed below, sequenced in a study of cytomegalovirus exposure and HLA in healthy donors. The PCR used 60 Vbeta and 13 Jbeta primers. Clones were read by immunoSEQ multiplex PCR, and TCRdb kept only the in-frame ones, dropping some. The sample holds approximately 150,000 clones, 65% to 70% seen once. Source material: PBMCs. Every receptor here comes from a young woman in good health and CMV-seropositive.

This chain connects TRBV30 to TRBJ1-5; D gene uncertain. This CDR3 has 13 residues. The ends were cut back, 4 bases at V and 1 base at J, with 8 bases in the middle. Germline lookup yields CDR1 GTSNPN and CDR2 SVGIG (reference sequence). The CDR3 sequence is CAWTAGSNQPQHF. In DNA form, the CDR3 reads TGTGCCTGGACGGCGGGGAGCAATCAGCCCCAGCATTTT.

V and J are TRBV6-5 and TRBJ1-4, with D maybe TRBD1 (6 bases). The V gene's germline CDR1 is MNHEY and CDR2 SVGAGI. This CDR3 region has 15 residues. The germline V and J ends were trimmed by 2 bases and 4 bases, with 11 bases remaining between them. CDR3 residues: CASSYGGANNEKLFF. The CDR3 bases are TGTGCCAGCAGTTACGGGGGGGCGAATAATGAAAAACTGTTTTTT.

The CDR3, as DNA: TGTGCCACCGGTCGGGACAGATTAACCTACGAGCAGTACTTC. Protein product: CATGRDRLTYEQYF. The chain couples TRBV6-1 to TRBJ2-5; 7 bases match TRBD1. The J call is uncertain, as TRBJ2-7 better fits the DNA end. CDR1 MNHNS and CDR2 SASEGT come from the germline V gene. The length of the CDR3 is 14 residues.

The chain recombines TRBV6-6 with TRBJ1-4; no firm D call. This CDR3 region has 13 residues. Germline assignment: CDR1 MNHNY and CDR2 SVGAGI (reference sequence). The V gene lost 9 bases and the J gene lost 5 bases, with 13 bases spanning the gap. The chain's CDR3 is CASSWRRNEKLFF. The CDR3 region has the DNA TGTGCCAGTAGCTGGCGGCGGAATGAAAAACTGTTTTTT.

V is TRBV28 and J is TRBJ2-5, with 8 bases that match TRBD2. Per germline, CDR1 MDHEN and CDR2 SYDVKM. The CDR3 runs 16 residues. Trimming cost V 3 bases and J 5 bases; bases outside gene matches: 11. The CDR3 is CASSFRPSGSRETQYF. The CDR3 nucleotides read TGTGCCAGCAGTTTTAGGCCAAGCGGGAGTAGGGAGACCCAGTACTTC.

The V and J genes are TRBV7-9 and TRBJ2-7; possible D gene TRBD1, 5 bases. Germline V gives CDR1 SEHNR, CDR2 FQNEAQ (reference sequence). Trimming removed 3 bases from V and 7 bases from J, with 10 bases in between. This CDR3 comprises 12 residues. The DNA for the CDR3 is TGTGCCAGCAGCTTTCAGGGATTTGAGCAGTACTTC. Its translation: CASSFQGFEQYF.

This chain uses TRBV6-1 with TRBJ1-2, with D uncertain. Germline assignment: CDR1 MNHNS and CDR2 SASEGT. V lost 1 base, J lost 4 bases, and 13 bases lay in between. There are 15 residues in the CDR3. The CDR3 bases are TGTGCCAGCAGTGAAGGAGGGTTGTCGGGCTATGGCTACACCTTC. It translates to CASSEGGLSGYGYTF.

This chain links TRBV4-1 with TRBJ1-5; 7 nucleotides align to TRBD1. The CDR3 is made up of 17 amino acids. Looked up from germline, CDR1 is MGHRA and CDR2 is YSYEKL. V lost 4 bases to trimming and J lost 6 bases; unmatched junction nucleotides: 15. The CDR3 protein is CASSPGGRGLGSQPQHF. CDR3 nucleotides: TGCGCCAGCAGCCCAGGGGGTAGGGGTCTGGGCTCTCAGCCCCAGCATTTT.